What follows are 20 T cell receptor beta chains derived from one specimen sequenced in a study of immune cell composition in non-small cell lung cancer. Data came from immunoSEQ multiplex PCR; TCRdb stores just in-frame clones and leaves some out. The table shows around 2,700 clones, with around 75% occurring only once. The specimen sequenced was lung tumor tissue. All receptors come from a human donor with non-small cell lung cancer.

The chain couples TRBV18 to TRBJ1-5; 8 bases are a match to TRBD1. CDR3 size: 15 residues. The V and J ends lost 3 bases and 6 bases, in that order; junction bases with no gene match: 7. CDR1 and CDR2 (germline): KGHSH, LQKENI. In DNA, the CDR3 is TGTGCCAGCTCACCCGGACAGGGAGCTACTCAGCCCCAGCATTTT. This codes for CASSPGQGATQPQHF. The whole variable domain, filled in from reference TRBV18 and TRBJ1-5, reads NAGVMQNPRHLVRRRGQEARLRCSPMKGHSHVYWYRQLPEEGLKFMVYLQKENIIDESGMPKERFSAEFPKEGPSILRIQQVVRGDSAAYFCASSPGQGATQPQHFGDGTRLSIL.

The chain carries TRBV29-1 and TRBJ1-3; D remains unclear. Germline CDR1 and CDR2: SQVTM and ANQGSEA. V was clipped by 4 bases and J by 3 bases, with 10 bases between them. This CDR3 has 13 amino acids. The CDR3 sequence is CSVGSGVGNTIYF. The CDR3 DNA reads as TGCAGCGTTGGTTCCGGGGTTGGAAACACCATATATTTT.

The chain uses TRBV7-6 and TRBJ2-3; no definite D call. The length of the CDR3 is 13 residues. Germline CDR1 is SGHVS and CDR2 is FNYEAQ. Deletions cut 3 bases from V and 6 bases from J, with 10 bases between. The CDR3 DNA reads TGTGCCAGCAGCTTGGAGACGCGGGATACGCAGTATTTT. Its translation is CASSLETRDTQYF.

The chain is built from TRBV21-1 and TRBJ2-7; the table's D call of TRBD2 was not tested on the DNA. TRBV21-1 has pseudogene status. CDR3 length: 16 residues. In nucleotides, the CDR3 is TGTGCCAGCAGCCTTTTGGGACTAGCGATAATCTACGAGCAGTACTTC. Translation: CASSLLGLAIIYEQYF.

This clone has just a few counts. The rearrangement joins TRBV7-9 to TRBJ2-1; D remains ambiguous. CDR3 length: 15 amino acids. From germline, CDR1 is SEHNR and CDR2 FQNEAQ (reference sequence). Between the trimmed V and J ends, which lost 2 bases and 6 bases, there was a span of 14 bases. Here the CDR3 DNA reads TGTGCCAGCAGCTTAATAACTCCCAGGCGCAATGAGCAGTTCTTC. Translation gives CASSLITPRRNEQFF.

J is TRBJ1-2 and V is TRBV27, with 7 positions matching TRBD1. With 5 bases clipped from V and 1 base from J, the junction kept 1 base outside the gene matches. CDR3 length equals 13 residues. Germline lookup yields CDR1 MNHEY and CDR2 SMNVEV (reference sequence). CDR3 sequence (DNA): TGTGCCAGCAGTGGGACAGTTAACTATGGCTACACCTTC. Its protein is CASSGTVNYGYTF.

The chain links TRBV18 to TRBJ1-2; D not certain. Deletions cut 5 bases from V and 10 bases from J, with 17 bases between. The CDR3 has 13 amino acids. Germline-derived CDR1 and CDR2 are KGHSH and LQKENI. The CDR3 DNA follows: TGTGCCAGCTCATCCGACATGGCTCTGGACTACACCTTC. Its translation: CASSSDMALDYTF.

Here the CDR3 reads CASSLGSGGPGDTQYF. CDR3 sequence (DNA): TGTGCCAGCAGCTTAGGAAGCGGGGGGCCTGGAGATACGCAGTATTTT. This rearrangement joins TRBV7-9 to TRBJ2-3; 9 bases match TRBD2. V was clipped by 1 base and J by 5 bases; unmatched bases: 7. Germline V CDR1 and CDR2: SEHNR, FQNEAQ (reference sequence). The CDR3 covers 16 residues.

The V and J genes are TRBV30 and TRBJ2-3; 16 bases agree with TRBD2. This CDR3 has 17 residues. Trimming removed 6 bases from V and 4 bases from J; junction bases left unmatched: 10. CDR1 and CDR2 from the germline V gene are GTSNPN and SVGIG (reference sequence). The CDR3 protein is CACTKGGTSGRADTQYF. CDR3 DNA sequence: TGTGCCTGCACTAAGGGGGGGACTAGCGGGAGGGCAGATACGCAGTATTTT. Filled out from reference TRBV30 and TRBJ2-3, the complete variable domain reads SQTIHQWPATLVQPVGSPLSLECTVEGTSNPNLYWYRQAAGRGLQLLFYSVGIGQISSEVPQNLSASRPQDRQFILSSKKLLLSDSGFYLCACTKGGTSGRADTQYFGPGTRLTVL.

This rearrangement joins TRBV18 to TRBJ1-5; D not resolved. The CDR3 loop spans 12 amino acids. Trimming cost V 5 bases and J 5 bases, with 7 bases left between them. CDR1 and CDR2 from the germline V gene are KGHSH and LQKENI. The CDR3 region has the DNA TGTGCCAGCTCAAAACGGGATCAGCCCCAGCATTTT. Translating gives CASSKRDQPQHF.

The V call is TRBV5-1, the J call TRBJ2-4; 7 nucleotides agree with TRBD2. With 0 bases clipped from V and 14 bases from J, the junction kept 8 bases outside the gene matches. The CDR3 runs 13 residues. CDR1 is SGHRS, CDR2 YFSETQ, per germline. The CDR3 nucleotides read TGCGCCAGCAGCTTGGACGGGGGGATGGGGGAGTACTTC. Translating gives CASSLDGGMGEYF.

The chain links TRBV28 to TRBJ2-3, with TRBD2 matching over 11 bases. CDR1 MDHEN and CDR2 SYDVKM come from the germline V gene. The CDR3 runs to 17 residues. The trim removed 6 bases at V and 5 bases at J, leaving 13 bases unmatched. The CDR3 sequence: CASRRGSASGRKDTQYF. The DNA for the CDR3 is TGTGCCAGCAGGAGGGGATCCGCTAGCGGGAGGAAAGATACGCAGTATTTT.

This chain connects TRBV7-2 to TRBJ2-3; D is unresolved. This CDR3 has 13 residues. Per germline, CDR1 SGHTA and CDR2 FQGNSA. With 5 bases removed from V and 4 bases from J, the gap between germline ends came to 10 bases. CDR3 coding DNA: TGTGCCAGCAGCCAAGAGGTCGCAGATACGCAGTATTTT. It yields the protein CASSQEVADTQYF.

The gene calls are TRBV9 and TRBJ2-3, with D possibly being TRBD1 (6 bases). The CDR3 is made up of 15 amino acids. CDR1 SGDLS and CDR2 YYNGEE come from the germline V gene. V was cut by 3 bases and J by 6 bases, with 17 bases left in between. The CDR3 sequence is CASSGPGQASDTQYF. The CDR3 nucleotides read TGTGCCAGCAGCGGTCCGGGACAAGCGAGTGATACGCAGTATTTT.

The CDR3 DNA is TGTGCCATTGGACAGGGGAACACTGAAGCTTTCTTT. Translating gives CAIGQGNTEAFF. This sequence joins TRBV10-3 and TRBJ1-1, with 8 bases fitting TRBD1. Unmatched junction bases numbered 1, after V lost 9 bases and J lost 1 base. The CDR3 is 12 amino acids. Germline V gene sequence: CDR1 ENHRY, CDR2 SYGVKD.

This clone has a handful of counts. The V and J genes are TRBV2 and TRBJ1-2; no reliable D call. V was shortened by 1 base and J by 5 bases, with 14 bases between the two germline ends. CDR1 SNHLY and CDR2 FYNNEI come from the germline V gene. The CDR3 loop spans 15 amino acids. CDR3 residues: CASSEGGGGGYGYTF. In nucleotides, the CDR3 is TGTGCCAGCAGTGAAGGGGGAGGAGGAGGATATGGCTACACCTTC.

The J gene is TRBJ1-5, the V gene TRBV12-5, with D unclear. V was shortened by 5 bases and J by 1 base, with 12 bases between the two germline ends. The CDR3 contains 15 residues. CDR1 LGHNT and CDR2 FRNRAP come from the germline V gene. As DNA, the CDR3 is TGTGCTAGTGGTCTCATCGGGGTGAGCAATCAGCCCCAGCATTTT. It specifies CASGLIGVSNQPQHF.

The genes are TRBV5-1 and TRBJ1-2; 8 bases fit TRBD1. J gave up 5 bases and V 4 bases, and 16 bases lay outside the gene matches. This CDR3 spans 17 amino acids. Germline V lookup: CDR1 SGHRS, CDR2 YFSETQ. The CDR3 spells CASSRGTGFKGGYGYTF. The CDR3, as DNA: TGCGCCAGCAGCCGCGGGACAGGCTTCAAAGGAGGGTATGGCTACACCTTC.

This chain connects TRBV7-2 to TRBJ2-7; 10 positions match TRBD2. The CDR3 loop spans 15 amino acids. Per germline, CDR1 SGHTA and CDR2 FQGNSA. V lost 5 bases and J lost 2; bases outside the gene matches: 6. DNA for the CDR3: TGTGCCAGCAGCACACAAGCGGGAGGGGCCTACGAGCAGTACTTC. Translated: CASSTQAGGAYEQYF.

V and J are TRBV7-9 and TRBJ2-7, with 7 positions matching TRBD2. Trimming took 5 bases from V and 3 from J; bases not matched to a gene: 16. CDR3 length: 17 amino acids. The germline V gene has CDR1 SEHNR and CDR2 FQNEAQ (reference sequence). CDR3 DNA: TGTGCCAGCAGCGCAATGCCCCAGGGAGCGGGGCACTACGAGCAGTACTTC. As protein: CASSAMPQGAGHYEQYF. Filled out from reference TRBV7-9 and TRBJ2-7, the complete variable domain reads DTGVSQNPRHKITKRGQNVTFRCDPISEHNRLYWYRQTLGQGPEFLTYFQNEAQLEKSRLLSDRFSAERPKGSFSTLEIQRTEQGDSAMYLCASSAMPQGAGHYEQYFGPGTRLTVT.